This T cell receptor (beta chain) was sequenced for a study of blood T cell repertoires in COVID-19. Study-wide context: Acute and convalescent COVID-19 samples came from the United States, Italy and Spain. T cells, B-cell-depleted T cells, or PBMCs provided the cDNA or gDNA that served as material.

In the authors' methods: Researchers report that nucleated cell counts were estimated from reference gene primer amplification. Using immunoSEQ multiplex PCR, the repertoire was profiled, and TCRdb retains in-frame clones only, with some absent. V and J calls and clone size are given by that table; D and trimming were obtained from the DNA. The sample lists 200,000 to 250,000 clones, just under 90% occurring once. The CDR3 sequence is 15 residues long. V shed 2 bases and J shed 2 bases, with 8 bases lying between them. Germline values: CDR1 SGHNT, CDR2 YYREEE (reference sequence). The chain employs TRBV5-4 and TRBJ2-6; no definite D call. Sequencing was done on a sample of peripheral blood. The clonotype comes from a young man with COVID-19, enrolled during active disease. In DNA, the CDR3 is TGTGCCAGCAGCTTTCTGAGCGCTGGGGCCAACGTCCTGACTTTC. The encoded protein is CASSFLSAGANVLTF. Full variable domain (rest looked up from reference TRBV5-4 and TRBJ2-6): ETGVTQSPTHLIKTRGQQVTLRCSSQSGHNTVSWYQQALGQGPQFIFQYYREEENGRGNFPPRFSGLQFPNYSSELNVNALELDDSALYLCASSFLSAGANVLTFGAGSRLTVL.